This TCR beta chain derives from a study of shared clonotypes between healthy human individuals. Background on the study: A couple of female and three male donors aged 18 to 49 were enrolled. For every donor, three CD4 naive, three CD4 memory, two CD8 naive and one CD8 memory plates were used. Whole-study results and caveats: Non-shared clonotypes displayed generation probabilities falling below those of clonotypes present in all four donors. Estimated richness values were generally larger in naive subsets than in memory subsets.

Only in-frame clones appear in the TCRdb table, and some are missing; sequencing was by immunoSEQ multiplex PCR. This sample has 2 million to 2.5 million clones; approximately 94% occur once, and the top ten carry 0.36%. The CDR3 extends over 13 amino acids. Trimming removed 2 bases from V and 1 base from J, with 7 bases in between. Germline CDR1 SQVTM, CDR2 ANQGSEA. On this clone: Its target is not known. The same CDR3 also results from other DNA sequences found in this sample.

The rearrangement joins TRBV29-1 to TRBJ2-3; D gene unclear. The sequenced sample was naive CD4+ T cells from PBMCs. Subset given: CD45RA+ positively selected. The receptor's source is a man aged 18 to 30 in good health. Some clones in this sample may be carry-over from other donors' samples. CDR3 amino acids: CSVETSGTDTQYF. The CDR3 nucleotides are TGCAGCGTTGAAACTTCGGGCACAGATACGCAGTATTTT.